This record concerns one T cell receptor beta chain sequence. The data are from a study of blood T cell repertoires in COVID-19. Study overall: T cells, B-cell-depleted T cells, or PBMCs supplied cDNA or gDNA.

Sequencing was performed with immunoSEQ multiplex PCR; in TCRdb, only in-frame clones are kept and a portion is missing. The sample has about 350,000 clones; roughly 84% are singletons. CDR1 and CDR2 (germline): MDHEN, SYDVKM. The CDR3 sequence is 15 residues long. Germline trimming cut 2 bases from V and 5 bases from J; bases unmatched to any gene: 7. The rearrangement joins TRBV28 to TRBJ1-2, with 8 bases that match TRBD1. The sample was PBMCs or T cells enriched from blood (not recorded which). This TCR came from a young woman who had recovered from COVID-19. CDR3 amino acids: CASSLVAGGWYGYTF. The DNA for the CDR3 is TGTGCCAGCAGTTTAGTAGCAGGGGGCTGGTATGGCTACACCTTC.